The rows below give T cell receptor beta chains drawn from one sample of a study of blood T cells in healthy people across ages. TCRdb recomputed calls from the 5' RACE reads with MiXCR, one row per CDR3 protein. The sample has some 1 million distinct CDR3 sequences; 45% are singletons. Sequencing was carried out using blood. All receptors derive from a woman in her sixties in good health. Both conserved end residues are part of each CDR3. The D gene is left open where the match is weak. Rows give clone size only sometimes, using once, few, many, or a class for an expanded clone.

D gene	J gene	V gene	clone size	CDR3 DNA	CDR3 protein
TRBD2	TRBJ2-7	TRBV12-5	-	TGTGCTAGTGGTGTGGGACTAGCGGGGTACGAGCAGTACTTC	CASGVGLAGYEQYF
-	TRBJ2-7	TRBV7-3	-	TGTGCCAGCAGCTTCACCTGTGAGCAGTACTTC	CASSFTCEQYF
-	TRBJ2-1	TRBV30	-	TGTGCCTGGAGCAGAGGGGATTCGGAGCAGTTCTTC	CAWSRGDSEQFF
-	TRBJ2-1	TRBV25-1	-	TGTGCCAGCGGGTGGGGGAATGAGCAGTTCTTC	CASGWGNEQFF
TRBD1	TRBJ2-7	TRBV7-9	-	TGTGCCAGCAGCGCCAAGACAGGGGAGCAGTACTTC	CASSAKTGEQYF
TRBD2	TRBJ2-7	TRBV11-2	-	TGTGCCAGCAGCTTAGGCCCCCCTAGCGGGAGATTGGCCCAGTACTTC	CASSLGPPSGRLAQYF
-	TRBJ2-1	TRBV20-1	once	TGCAGTGCTAGAGTCGCGGGCCAACTCTACAATGAGCAGTTCTTC	CSARVAGQLYNEQFF
TRBD2	TRBJ2-3	TRBV5-1	-	TGCGCCAGCAGCTGGACTAGCGGGAGAGGCACAGATACGCAGTATTTT	CASSWTSGRGTDTQYF
TRBD1	TRBJ1-2	TRBV5-1	-	TGCGCCAGCAGCGATACCGGGACAGGCTATGGCTACACCTTC	CASSDTGTGYGYTF
-	TRBJ2-7	TRBV25-1	few	TGTGCCAGCAGGGACCTCCTCTACGAGCAGTACTTC	CASRDLLYEQYF
-	TRBJ2-1	TRBV15	-	TGTGCCACCGGCAGAGGTTCCGAGACCCAGTTCTTC	CATGRGSETQFF
TRBD2	TRBJ2-3	TRBV6-5	few	TGTGCCAGCGTTGGTCCCGGGACTAGCGGGGATTTCCGCACAGATACGCAGTATTTT	CASVGPGTSGDFRTDTQYF
-	TRBJ2-1	TRBV6-2/TRBV6-3	once	TGTGCCAGCAGTTACGAGAGAATTAGGGTCGGGAATGAGCAGTTCTTC	CASSYERIRVGNEQFF
-	TRBJ2-7	TRBV7-2	-	TGTGCCTATCGGACCGTGGGGGGCTACGAGCAGTACTTC	CAYRTVGGYEQYF
-	TRBJ2-5	TRBV12-3/TRBV12-4	medium-sized	TGTGCCAGCAGCCCTACAAGGCAAGAGACCCAGTACTTC	CASSPTRQETQYF
-	TRBJ2-3	TRBV5-1	few	TGCGCCAGCAGCTTGACAGGGCCGGACACAGATACGCAGTATTTT	CASSLTGPDTDTQYF
TRBD1	TRBJ2-7	TRBV24-1	-	TGTGCCACCAGTGGTGGACAGGGAGGATCCTACGAGCAGTACTTC	CATSGGQGGSYEQYF
TRBD1	TRBJ2-4	TRBV5-5	few	TGTGCCAGCAGCCGTGACACAGGGGATTGGCGAAACATTCAGTACTTC	CASSRDTGDWRNIQYF
TRBD1	TRBJ1-5	TRBV10-3	-	TGTGCCATCAGTGCGGGGACAGGCCCCAATCAGCCCCAGCATTTT	CAISAGTGPNQPQHF
TRBD1	TRBJ1-6	TRBV15	-	TGTGCCACCAGCAGGGAAGGGACAGAACCACCCCTCCACTTT	CATSREGTEPPLHF
-	TRBJ2-7	TRBV20-1	few	TGCAGTGCAAGAATCCCCCTCCAGGGGAGCGAGCAGTACTTC	CSARIPLQGSEQYF
-	TRBJ2-7	TRBV28	-	TGTGCCAGCAGTACCGTACCGGGACCCCTCCCCTACGAGCAGTACTTC	CASSTVPGPLPYEQYF
TRBD1	TRBJ2-7	TRBV25-1	few	TGTGCCAGCAGGCCTCGGGACAGCTCCTACGAGCAGTACTTC	CASRPRDSSYEQYF
TRBD2	TRBJ2-4	TRBV11-2	few	TGTGCCAGCAGCTTAGACCCTGGGACTACGTTAAACATTCAGTACTTC	CASSLDPGTTLNIQYF
-	TRBJ2-7	TRBV20-1	-	TGCAGTGCTAGGGGGCCAGTTGGCTTGCAGTACTTC	CSARGPVGLQYF
-	TRBJ2-1	TRBV20-1	-	TGCAGTGCTTCAAGAGGGCTTCTGGGCAATGAGCAGTTCTTC	CSASRGLLGNEQFF
TRBD1	TRBJ2-7	TRBV15	-	TGTGCCACCAGCAGCCTCAGGGGGAACGACGAGCAGTACTTC	CATSSLRGNDEQYF
TRBD1	TRBJ2-7	TRBV20-1	-	TGCAGTGCCCGGGGACAGTTCTACGAGCAGTACTTC	CSARGQFYEQYF
TRBD2	TRBJ2-1	TRBV12-5	once	TGTGCTAGTGGTTTGGAGACTAGCGGGAGGGCCTATGAGCAGTTCTTC	CASGLETSGRAYEQFF
-	TRBJ1-2	TRBV28	-	TGTGCCAGCAGTTTAGGGGCAGAGTGGGGCTACACCTTC	CASSLGAEWGYTF
TRBD1	TRBJ2-7	TRBV28	once	TGTGCCAGCGGTTTGGTAGGACAGGGGTTTGGCGAGCAGTACTTC	CASGLVGQGFGEQYF
-	TRBJ2-1	TRBV10-3	once	TGTGCCATCAGTGACGGTTTAGATAAGGATGAGCAGTTCTTC	CAISDGLDKDEQFF
TRBD1	TRBJ2-5	TRBV2	-	TGTGCCAGCAGGATGACAGGGGGCGAGACCCAGTACTTC	CASRMTGGETQYF
-	TRBJ1-6	TRBV5-1	-	TGCGCCAGCAGCTCGGGACGGAATAATTCACCCCTCCACTTT	CASSSGRNNSPLHF
TRBD2	TRBJ2-3	TRBV7-9	few	TGTGCCAGCACCCGCCCGCCTAGCGGGAGGGTACTCGTCCCAGATACGCAGTATTTT	CASTRPPSGRVLVPDTQYF
TRBD1	TRBJ2-1	TRBV7-2	many	TGTGCCAGCAGCTCTGGACAGGGATGGTCCTACAATGAGCAGTTCTTC	CASSSGQGWSYNEQFF
-	TRBJ1-2	TRBV5-1	-	TGCGCCAGCAATGATGACAGAGGTGGCTACACCTTC	CASNDDRGGYTF
-	TRBJ2-7	TRBV5-1	-	TGCGCCAGCAGCCCATACAACGGGTTGGACGAGCAGTACTTC	CASSPYNGLDEQYF
-	TRBJ1-5	TRBV20-1	few	TGCAGTGCCCCCGAGGGTGGGACTTCTAAAGGTCAGCCCCAGCATTTT	CSAPEGGTSKGQPQHF
-	TRBJ2-6	TRBV6-2/TRBV6-3	-	TGTGCCAGCAGGGGACACCTCTCTGGGGCCAACGTCCTGACTTTC	CASRGHLSGANVLTF
TRBD1	TRBJ2-2	TRBV29-1	-	TGCAGCGTCAGGACAGGACCGAACACCGGGGAGCTGTTTTTT	CSVRTGPNTGELFF
-	TRBJ2-5	TRBV24-1	-	TGTGCCACCAGTGATTTGACGCAGGGAAGTGGAGAGACCCAGTACTTC	CATSDLTQGSGETQYF
TRBD1	TRBJ1-5	TRBV7-2	-	TGTGCCAGCAGCGAAAGGGGGGGACAGGGGGCGAGTCAGCCCCAGCATTTT	CASSERGGQGASQPQHF
TRBD2	TRBJ2-1	TRBV6-5	few	TGTGCCAGCAGTTACTCGCGGGGGGTGGGTGAGCAGTTCTTC	CASSYSRGVGEQFF
TRBD1	TRBJ2-3	TRBV20-1	few	TGCAGTGCCCTTACCGTGGACAGGGGGCTTATTCCAGATACGCAGTATTTT	CSALTVDRGLIPDTQYF
-	TRBJ2-6	TRBV7-9	-	TGTGCCAGCAGAGAGCAGGGACCTGGGGCCAACGTCCTGACTTTC	CASREQGPGANVLTF
TRBD2	TRBJ2-1	TRBV6-5	few	TGTGCCAGCAGTAGGTCCCCTAGCGGGAGTTACAATGAGCAGTTCTTC	CASSRSPSGSYNEQFF
TRBD1	TRBJ2-7	TRBV4-1	few	TGCGCCAGCAGCCAGACCCACAGGGGGCCAAGCTCCTACGAGCAGTACTTC	CASSQTHRGPSSYEQYF
-	TRBJ2-5	TRBV24-1	-	TGTGCCACCAGTGATTTGGCGGGGCAGAGGAAGGAGACCCAGTACTTC	CATSDLAGQRKETQYF
-	TRBJ2-7	TRBV7-6	few	TGTGCCAGCAGCTCCAATTTCAGGGGAAACTACGAGCAGTACTTC	CASSSNFRGNYEQYF
-	TRBJ2-6	TRBV9	many	TGTGCCAGCAGCGTAGGGGACATCTCTGGGGCCAACGTCCTGACTTTC	CASSVGDISGANVLTF
TRBD2	TRBJ2-1	TRBV5-1	-	TGCGCCAGCAGCTTGGGAGTACTAGCGGGAGGGCAAGTCTACAATGAGCAGTTCTTC	CASSLGVLAGGQVYNEQFF
TRBD1	TRBJ2-2	TRBV20-1	-	TGCAGTGCTAGGTTTCGGGACAGCCAATACACCGGGGAGCTGTTTTTT	CSARFRDSQYTGELFF
TRBD2	TRBJ2-3	TRBV12-3/TRBV12-4	few	TGTGCCAGCAGGATGACTAGCGGGAGAAATACGCAGTATTTT	CASRMTSGRNTQYF
-	TRBJ2-1	TRBV27	-	TGTGCCAGCAGTGAAGCGAAGACCTACAATGAGCAGTTCTTC	CASSEAKTYNEQFF
-	TRBJ2-5	TRBV18	-	TGTGCCAGCTCACCCACAAAGGACCAAGAGACCCAGTACTTC	CASSPTKDQETQYF
TRBD2	TRBJ2-1	TRBV4-2	few	TGTGCCAGCAGCCAAGATCCTGCGGGAGGACCGGGCAATGAGCAGTTCTTC	CASSQDPAGGPGNEQFF
TRBD2	TRBJ2-7	TRBV20-1	-	TGCAGTGCTAGGGCCCCCGGGACTAGCTTCTACAATGAGCAGTACTTC	CSARAPGTSFYNEQYF